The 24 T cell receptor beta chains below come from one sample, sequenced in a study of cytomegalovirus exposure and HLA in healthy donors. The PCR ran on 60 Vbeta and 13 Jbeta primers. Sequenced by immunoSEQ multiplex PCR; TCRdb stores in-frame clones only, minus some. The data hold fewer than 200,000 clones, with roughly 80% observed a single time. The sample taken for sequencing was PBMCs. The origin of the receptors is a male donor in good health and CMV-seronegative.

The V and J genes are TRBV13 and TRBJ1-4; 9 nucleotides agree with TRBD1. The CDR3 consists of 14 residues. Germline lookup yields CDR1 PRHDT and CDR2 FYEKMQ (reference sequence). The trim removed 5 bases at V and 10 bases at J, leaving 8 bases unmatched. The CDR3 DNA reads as TGTGCCAGCAGCCCGGGACAGGGCGACGGAAAACTGTTTTTT. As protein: CASSPGQGDGKLFF.

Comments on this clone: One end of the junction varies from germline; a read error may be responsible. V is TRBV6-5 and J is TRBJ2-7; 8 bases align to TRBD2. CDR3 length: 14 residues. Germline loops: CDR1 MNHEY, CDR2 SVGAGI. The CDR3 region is CAGSLISGDYEQYF. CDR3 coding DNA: TGTGCCGGCAGTCTAATTAGCGGGGACTACGAGCAGTACTTC.

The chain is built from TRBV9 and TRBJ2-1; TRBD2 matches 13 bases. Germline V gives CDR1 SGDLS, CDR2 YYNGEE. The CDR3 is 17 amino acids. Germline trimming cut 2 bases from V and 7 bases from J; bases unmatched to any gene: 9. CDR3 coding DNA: TGTGCCAGCAGCGTCACCATACTAGCGGGAGGGCGGAATGAGCAGTTCTTC. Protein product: CASSVTILAGGRNEQFF.

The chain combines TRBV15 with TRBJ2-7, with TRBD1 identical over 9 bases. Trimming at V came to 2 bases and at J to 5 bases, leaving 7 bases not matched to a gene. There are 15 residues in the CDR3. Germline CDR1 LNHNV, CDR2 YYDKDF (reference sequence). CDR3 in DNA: TGTGCCACCAGCAGACCGGGACAGGGTAAGCACGAGCAGTACTTC. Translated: CATSRPGQGKHEQYF.

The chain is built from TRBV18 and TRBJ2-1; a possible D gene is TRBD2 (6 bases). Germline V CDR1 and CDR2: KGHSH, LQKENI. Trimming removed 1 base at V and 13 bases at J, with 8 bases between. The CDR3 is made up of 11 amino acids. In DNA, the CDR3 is TGTGCCAGCTCACCACTCGGGGGACAGTTCTTC. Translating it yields CASSPLGGQFF. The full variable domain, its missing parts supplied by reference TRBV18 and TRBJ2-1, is NAGVMQNPRHLVRRRGQEARLRCSPMKGHSHVYWYRQLPEEGLKFMVYLQKENIIDESGMPKERFSAEFPKEGPSILRIQQVVRGDSAAYFCASSPLGGQFFGPGTRLTVL.

The CDR3 DNA follows: TGTGCCAGCAGCCGGGAAGTCCCTCTGCAGGGACAGTACGGGGAGCAGTACTTC. Translating gives CASSREVPLQGQYGEQYF. J is TRBJ2-7 and V is TRBV4-2; 7 bases are a match to TRBD1. With 4 bases clipped from V and 7 bases from J, the junction kept 22 bases outside the gene matches. The CDR3 contains 18 residues. CDR1 is LGHNA and CDR2 is YNFKEQ in the germline V gene.

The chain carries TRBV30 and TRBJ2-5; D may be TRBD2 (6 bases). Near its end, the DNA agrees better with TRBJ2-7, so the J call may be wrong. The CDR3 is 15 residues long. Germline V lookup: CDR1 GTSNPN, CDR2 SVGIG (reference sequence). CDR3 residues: CAWSVPGSRPYEQYF. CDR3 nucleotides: TGTGCCTGGAGTGTGCCCGGGAGCCGTCCCTACGAGCAGTACTTC.

Here the CDR3 reads CASSSPGQGNTIYF. In DNA form, the CDR3 reads TGTGCCAGCAGCTCTCCGGGACAGGGAAACACCATATATTTT. The gene calls are TRBV7-6 and TRBJ1-3; 7 nucleotides line up with TRBD1. The CDR3 runs 14 residues. CDR1 and CDR2 (germline): SGHVS, FNYEAQ. Trimming removed 4 bases from V and 4 bases from J; junction bases left unmatched: 4.

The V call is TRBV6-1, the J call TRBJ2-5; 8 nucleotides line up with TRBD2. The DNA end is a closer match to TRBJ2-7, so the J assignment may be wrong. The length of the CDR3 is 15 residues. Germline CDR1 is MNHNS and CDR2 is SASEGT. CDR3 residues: CASSEGTRTIYEQYF. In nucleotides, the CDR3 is TGTGCCAGCAGTGAGGGGACTAGGACCATCTACGAGCAGTACTTC.

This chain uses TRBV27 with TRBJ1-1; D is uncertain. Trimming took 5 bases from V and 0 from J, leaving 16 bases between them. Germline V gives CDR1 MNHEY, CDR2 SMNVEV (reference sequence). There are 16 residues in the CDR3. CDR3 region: CASSPFLEAMNTEAFF. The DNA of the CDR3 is TGTGCCAGCAGTCCGTTCCTCGAGGCTATGAACACTGAAGCTTTCTTT.

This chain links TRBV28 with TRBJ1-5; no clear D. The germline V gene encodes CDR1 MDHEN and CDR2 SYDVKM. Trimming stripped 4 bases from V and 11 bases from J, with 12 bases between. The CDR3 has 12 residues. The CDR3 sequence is CASSSPSLSQHF. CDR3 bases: TGTGCCAGCAGTTCTCCTTCTTTATCCCAGCATTTT.

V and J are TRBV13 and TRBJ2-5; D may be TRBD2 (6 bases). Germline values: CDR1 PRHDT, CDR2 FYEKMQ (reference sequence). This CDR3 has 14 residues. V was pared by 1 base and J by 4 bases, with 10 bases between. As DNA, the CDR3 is TGTGCCAGCAGCTTAGCGGGAGAAGGAGAGACCCAGTACTTC. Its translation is CASSLAGEGETQYF.

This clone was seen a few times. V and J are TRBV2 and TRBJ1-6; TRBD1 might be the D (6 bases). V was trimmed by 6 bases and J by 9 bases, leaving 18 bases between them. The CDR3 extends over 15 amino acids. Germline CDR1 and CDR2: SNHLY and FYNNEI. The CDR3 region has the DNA TGTGCCAGCAGGGGGAGAGGGGACAATAGTTCACCCCTCCACTTT. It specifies CASRGRGDNSSPLHF.

CDR3 residues: CASRTGGEQETQYF. The CDR3 bases are TGTGCCAGCAGGACAGGGGGCGAACAAGAGACCCAGTACTTC. This chain links TRBV28 with TRBJ2-5; the match to TRBD1 covers 10 bases. CDR1 and CDR2 from the germline V gene are MDHEN and SYDVKM. The CDR3 is 14 amino acids. J lost 2 bases, V lost 6 bases, and 3 bases had no gene match. The whole variable domain, remainder taken from reference TRBV28 and TRBJ2-5, is DVKVTQSSRYLVKRTGEKVFLECVQDMDHENMFWYRQDPGLGLRLIYFSYDVKMKEKGDIPEGYSVSREKKERFSLILESASTNQTSMYLCASRTGGEQETQYFGPGTRLLVL.

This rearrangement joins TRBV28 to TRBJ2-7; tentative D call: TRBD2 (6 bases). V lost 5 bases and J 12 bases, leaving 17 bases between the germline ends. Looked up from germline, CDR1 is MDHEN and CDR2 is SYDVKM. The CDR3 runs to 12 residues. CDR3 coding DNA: TGTGCCAGCAGTGGTGGGACTTTCACACCGTACTTC. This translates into CASSGGTFTPYF.

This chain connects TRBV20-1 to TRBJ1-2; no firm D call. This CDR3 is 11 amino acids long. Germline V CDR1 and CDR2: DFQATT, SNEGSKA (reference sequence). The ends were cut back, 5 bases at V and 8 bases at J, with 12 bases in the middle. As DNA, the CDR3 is TGCAGTGCTCTCCTCCCGGGGGGCTACACCTTC. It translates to CSALLPGGYTF.

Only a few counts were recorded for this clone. In DNA form, the CDR3 reads TGCAGCGTCGGCCCGGGACACAAGAACACTGAAGCTTTCTTT. Translated: CSVGPGHKNTEAFF. The chain recombines TRBV29-1 with TRBJ1-1; TRBD1 is a possible D gene (6 bases). CDR1 is SQVTM, CDR2 ANQGSEA, per germline. CDR3 size: 14 residues. V lost 6 bases and J lost 1, with 15 bases in between.

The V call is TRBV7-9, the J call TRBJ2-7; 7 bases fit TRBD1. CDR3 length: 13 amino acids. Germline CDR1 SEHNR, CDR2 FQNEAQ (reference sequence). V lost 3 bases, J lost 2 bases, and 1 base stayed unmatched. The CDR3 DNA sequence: TGTGCCAGCAGCTTCGGACAGGCCTACGAGCAGTACTTC. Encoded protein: CASSFGQAYEQYF.

The CDR3 protein is CAISREGGTDTQYF. Written as DNA, the CDR3 is TGTGCCATCAGCCGGGAGGGGGGCACAGATACGCAGTATTTT. V is TRBV10-3 and J is TRBJ2-3; 8 bases are shared with TRBD2. CDR1 is ENHRY, CDR2 SYGVKD, per germline. The ends lost 6 bases at V and 1 base at J; junction bases unmatched: 3. The CDR3 totals 14 residues.

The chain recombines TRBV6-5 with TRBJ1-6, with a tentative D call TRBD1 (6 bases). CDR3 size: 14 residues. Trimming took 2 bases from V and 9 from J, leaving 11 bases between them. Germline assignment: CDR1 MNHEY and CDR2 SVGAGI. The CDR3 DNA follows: TGTGCCAGCAGTTACCAGGGGTATGGTTCACCCCTCCACTTT. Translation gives CASSYQGYGSPLHF.

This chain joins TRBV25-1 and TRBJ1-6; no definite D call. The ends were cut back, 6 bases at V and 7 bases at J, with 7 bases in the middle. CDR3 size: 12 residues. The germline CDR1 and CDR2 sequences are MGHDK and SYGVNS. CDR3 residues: CASRHPNSPLHF. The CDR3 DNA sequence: TGTGCCAGCAGACACCCCAATTCACCCCTCCACTTT.

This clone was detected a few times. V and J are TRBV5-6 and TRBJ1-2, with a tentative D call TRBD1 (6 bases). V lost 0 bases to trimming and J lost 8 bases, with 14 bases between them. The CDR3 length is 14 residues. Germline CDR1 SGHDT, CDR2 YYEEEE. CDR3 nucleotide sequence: TGTGCCAGCAGCTTGGTTGGGGGGGCAGGGGGCTACACCTTC. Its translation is CASSLVGGAGGYTF.

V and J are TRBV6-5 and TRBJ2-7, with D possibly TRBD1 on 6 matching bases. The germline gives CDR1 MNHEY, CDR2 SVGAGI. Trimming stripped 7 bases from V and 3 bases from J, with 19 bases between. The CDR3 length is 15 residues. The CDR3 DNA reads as TGTGCCAGCACCCCTCGGGGACAAGACGACTACGAGCAGTACTTC. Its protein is CASTPRGQDDYEQYF.

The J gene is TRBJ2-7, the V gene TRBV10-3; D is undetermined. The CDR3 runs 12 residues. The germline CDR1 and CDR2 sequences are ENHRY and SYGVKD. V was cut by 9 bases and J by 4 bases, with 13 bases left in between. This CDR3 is CAISRETYEQYF. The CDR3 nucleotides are TGTGCCATTAGCCGCGAAACTTACGAGCAGTACTTC.